These 27 T cell receptor beta chains originate from one sample sequenced in a study of long-term antiretroviral therapy in people with HIV. It was version v3.0 of the immunoSEQ assay that was run at survey level. Some clones are missing from TCRdb's copy, which holds only in-frame ones; the method was immunoSEQ multiplex PCR. Here the sample spans 30,000 to 40,000 clones, 70% to 80% being singletons. The sequences come from unsorted PBMCs, collected 1.9 years after starting antiretroviral therapy. The receptors originated from a man aged 18 to 30 with HIV.

The DNA of the CDR3 is TGCGCCAGCAGGACAGGGAGTCAAGAGACCCAGTACTTC. Its protein is CASRTGSQETQYF. The chain joins TRBV5-1 to TRBJ2-5; 7 bases are a match to TRBD1. The ends lost 5 bases at V and 2 bases at J; junction bases unmatched: 3. CDR3 size: 13 residues. Germline assignment: CDR1 SGHRS and CDR2 YFSETQ.

The V and J genes are TRBV6-6 and TRBJ2-7; D is tentatively TRBD1 or TRBD2 (5 bases each). The CDR3 loop spans 12 amino acids. Per the germline V gene, CDR1 is MNHNY and CDR2 is SVGAGI (reference sequence). The V end was cut by 10 bases, the J end by 1 base, with 11 bases between. Here the CDR3 reads CATRDGSYEQYV. CDR3 nucleotides: TGTGCCACACGGGACGGTTCCTACGAGCAGTACGTC.

The V call is TRBV2, the J call TRBJ1-1; D possibly corresponds to TRBD1 (6 bases). The CDR3 consists of 12 residues. V lost 10 bases and J lost 4, with 13 bases in between. Looked up from germline, CDR1 is SNHLY and CDR2 is FYNNEI. The CDR3 protein is CANRQEVTEAFF. In DNA form, the CDR3 reads TGTGCCAACCGACAGGAGGTCACTGAAGCTTTCTTT.

The J gene is TRBJ2-5, the V gene TRBV6-1; 9 positions match TRBD1. Trimming at V came to 8 bases and at J to 5 bases, leaving 0 bases not matched to a gene. Per germline, CDR1 MNHNS and CDR2 SASEGT. The CDR3 covers 11 residues. The CDR3 spells CASGQGETQYF. The CDR3 DNA is TGTGCCAGCGGACAGGGGGAGACCCAGTACTTC.

This clone showed up just a few times. The chain links TRBV2 to TRBJ1-3, with a possible D match to TRBD1 (5 bases). This CDR3 has 14 residues. V dropped 3 bases and J dropped 2 bases, with 8 bases sitting between them. From germline, CDR1 is SNHLY and CDR2 FYNNEI. CDR3 amino acids: CASSETVTGNTIYF. CDR3 DNA sequence: TGTGCCAGCAGTGAGACAGTCACTGGAAACACCATATATTTT.

This rearrangement joins TRBV19 to TRBJ1-1; 7 bases fit TRBD1. This CDR3 has 14 residues. Germline loops: CDR1 LNHDA, CDR2 SQIVND (reference sequence). J was trimmed by 4 bases and V by 1 base; bases with no gene match: 3. The CDR3 sequence: CASSIVQGSTEAFF. The DNA for the CDR3 is TGTGCCAGTAGTATAGTACAGGGGAGCACTGAAGCTTTCTTT.

The CDR3 sequence is CASRRDGQNTGELFF. As DNA, the CDR3 is TGTGCCAGCAGACGGGACGGTCAGAACACCGGGGAGCTGTTTTTT. This chain connects TRBV2 to TRBJ2-2, with D possibly being TRBD1 or TRBD2 (5 bases each). The CDR3 has 15 amino acids. From germline, CDR1 is SNHLY and CDR2 FYNNEI. Trimming removed 6 bases from V and 1 base from J, with 12 bases in between.

The sample holds one count of this clone. The V and J genes are TRBV11-2 and TRBJ1-5; D unresolved. V shed 6 bases and J shed 7 bases, with 19 bases lying between them. Germline assignment: CDR1 SGHAT and CDR2 FQNNGV. This CDR3 contains 15 residues. The DNA of the CDR3 is TGTGCCAGCAGTCCCACCGGTGGGTCGGGGCAGCCCCAGCATTTT. It translates to CASSPTGGSGQPQHF.

The genes are TRBV10-1 and TRBJ1-1; a weak D match, TRBD1 (5 bases). CDR3 size: 16 residues. The ends were cut back, 0 bases at V and 1 base at J, with 12 bases in the middle. The germline gives CDR1 WNHNN, CDR2 SYGVQD (reference sequence). The CDR3 spells CASSESELGGNTEAFF. The CDR3, as DNA: TGCGCCAGCAGTGAGTCAGAATTGGGGGGGAACACTGAAGCTTTCTTT.

V is TRBV5-4 and J is TRBJ1-2, with 9 bases lining up with TRBD1. V lost 3 bases, J lost 0 bases, and 3 bases stayed unmatched. Germline V gene lookup returns CDR1 SGHNT and CDR2 YYREEE (reference sequence). This CDR3 region has 15 residues. The CDR3 DNA follows: TGTGCCAGCAGCTCACAGGGGGCTGCTAACTATGGCTACACCTTC. Its translation: CASSSQGAANYGYTF.

CDR3 bases: TGCGCCAGCAGCCAAGGAATGGGCAGAGGATACACAGATACGCAGTATTTT. Translation gives CASSQGMGRGYTDTQYF. The chain is built from TRBV4-1 and TRBJ2-3, with unresolved D. This CDR3 region has 17 residues. From germline, CDR1 is MGHRA and CDR2 YSYEKL. Between the trimmed V and J ends, which lost 1 base and 2 bases, there was a span of 16 bases.

The chain recombines TRBV6-1 with TRBJ1-1; no clear D. CDR3 size: 11 residues. Germline V CDR1 and CDR2: MNHNS, SASEGT. V was cut by 7 bases and J by 2 bases, with 5 bases left in between. CDR3 DNA: TGTGCCAGCACTTTAAACACTGAAGCTTTCTTT. Its translation is CASTLNTEAFF.

The chain combines TRBV5-4 with TRBJ2-1, with TRBD1 identical over 7 bases. Germline V gene sequence: CDR1 SGHNT, CDR2 YYREEE (reference sequence). The trim removed 3 bases at V and 9 bases at J, leaving 12 bases unmatched. CDR3 length: 15 residues. This CDR3 is CASSWTEGAPREQFF. The CDR3 DNA reads TGTGCCAGCAGCTGGACCGAGGGGGCCCCCCGTGAGCAGTTCTTC. The full variable domain, completed using reference TRBV5-4 and TRBJ2-1, is ETGVTQSPTHLIKTRGQQVTLRCSSQSGHNTVSWYQQALGQGPQFIFQYYREEENGRGNFPPRFSGLQFPNYSSELNVNALELDDSALYLCASSWTEGAPREQFFGPGTRLTVL.

The genes are TRBV9 and TRBJ2-3; 8 nucleotides line up with TRBD1. V lost 0 bases, J lost 6 bases, and 3 bases stayed unmatched. This CDR3 is built from 14 residues. Germline assignment: CDR1 SGDLS and CDR2 YYNGEE. CDR3 loop: CASSVGGQGDTQYF. CDR3 DNA sequence: TGTGCCAGCAGCGTAGGCGGACAGGGTGATACGCAGTATTTT.

J is TRBJ2-2 and V is TRBV5-4, with D hard to call. There are 14 residues in the CDR3. Germline V gene lookup returns CDR1 SGHNT and CDR2 YYREEE (reference sequence). Trimming stripped 6 bases from V and 0 bases from J, with 9 bases between. CDR3 loop: CASKEKTNTGELFF. The DNA for the CDR3 is TGTGCCAGCAAAGAGAAAACGAACACCGGGGAGCTGTTTTTT.

The table lists this clone with a few counts. The chain links TRBV29-1 to TRBJ1-4, with D possibly matching TRBD1 (5 bases). The germline V gene encodes CDR1 SQVTM and CDR2 ANQGSEA. CDR3 length equals 13 residues. The CDR3 is CSGQKPGVEKLFF. The CDR3 nucleotides are TGCTCTGGACAAAAGCCGGGTGTTGAAAAACTGTTTTTT.

The DNA for the CDR3 is TGTGCCAGCAGAAAAACAGGGAACTCTGGAAACACCATATATTTT. It yields the protein CASRKTGNSGNTIYF. The gene calls are TRBV6-5 and TRBJ1-3, with D tentatively TRBD1 (6 bases). There are 15 residues in the CDR3. Germline V CDR1 and CDR2: MNHEY, SVGAGI. The ends were cut back, 6 bases at V and 0 bases at J, with 12 bases in the middle.

The chain employs TRBV13 and TRBJ1-1; D uncertain. CDR1 is PRHDT, CDR2 FYEKMQ, per germline (reference sequence). The CDR3 extends over 14 amino acids. V was trimmed by 1 base and J by 0 bases, leaving 6 bases between them. In DNA, the CDR3 is TGTGCCAGCAGCTTAGAAGTCATGAACACTGAAGCTTTCTTT. It encodes CASSLEVMNTEAFF.

The V call is TRBV18, the J call TRBJ1-1; D perhaps matches TRBD1 (6 bases). Per the germline V gene, CDR1 is KGHSH and CDR2 is LQKENI. The CDR3 is made up of 16 amino acids. Trimming stripped 3 bases from V and 2 bases from J, with 16 bases between. In DNA, the CDR3 is TGTGCCAGCTCACCTAGTCCCACAGGGACTAACACTGAAGCTTTCTTT. Amino acid sequence: CASSPSPTGTNTEAFF.

The chain couples TRBV2 to TRBJ1-1; 7 bases align to TRBD1. The germline V gene encodes CDR1 SNHLY and CDR2 FYNNEI. Trimming removed 6 bases from V and 6 bases from J; junction bases left unmatched: 7. The CDR3 covers 13 residues. Here the CDR3 reads CASSLGQAPEAFF. CDR3 nucleotide sequence: TGTGCCAGCAGCCTCGGACAGGCCCCTGAAGCTTTCTTT.

V usage is TRBV20-1 and J usage is TRBJ2-1; no definite D call. From germline, CDR1 is DFQATT and CDR2 SNEGSKA (reference sequence). The CDR3 loop spans 11 amino acids. V lost 0 bases and J 10 bases, leaving 7 bases between the germline ends. CDR3 in amino acids: CSARDFPEQFF. For the CDR3, the DNA is TGCAGTGCTAGAGATTTTCCAGAGCAGTTCTTC.

V gene TRBV28 combines with J gene TRBJ2-5; 10 nucleotides agree with TRBD1. Germline assignment: CDR1 MDHEN and CDR2 SYDVKM. This CDR3 is 16 amino acids long. With 6 bases clipped from V and 3 bases from J, the junction kept 10 bases outside the gene matches. CDR3 DNA: TGTGCCAGCAGCGCCCCTCCCGGGACAGGGGAAGAGACCCAGTACTTC. This translates into CASSAPPGTGEETQYF.

CDR3 sequence reads: CASSLVVGTGNGYTF. CDR3 DNA: TGTGCCAGCAGCTTAGTGGTGGGGACAGGCAATGGCTACACCTTC. V and J are TRBV7-9 and TRBJ1-2, with 8 bases that match TRBD1. The CDR3 sequence is 15 residues long. Germline CDR1 and CDR2: SEHNR and FQNEAQ (reference sequence). V lost 1 base to trimming and J lost 6 bases; unmatched junction nucleotides: 7.

The genes are TRBV2 and TRBJ2-7, with D perhaps matching TRBD2 (6 bases). Trimming took off 1 base at V and 11 bases at J, with 12 bases between the two ends. CDR1 and CDR2 (germline): SNHLY, FYNNEI. This CDR3 is 12 amino acids long. CDR3: CASSEEGRLKYF. CDR3 coding DNA: TGTGCCAGCAGTGAAGAAGGGAGGCTTAAGTACTTC.

V is TRBV6-1 and J is TRBJ2-7, with D perhaps TRBD1 or TRBD2 (6 bases each). This CDR3 has 13 amino acids. Trimming removed 7 bases at V and 3 bases at J, with 13 bases between. Germline loops: CDR1 MNHNS, CDR2 SASEGT. This CDR3 is CASIRQEGYEQYF. The CDR3 DNA follows: TGTGCCAGCATTAGACAGGAGGGCTACGAGCAGTACTTC.

The chain has TRBV11-3 and TRBJ2-1; TRBD2 agrees at 14 bases. Trimming at V came to 5 bases and at J to 13 bases, leaving 7 bases not matched to a gene. Germline values: CDR1 SGHNT, CDR2 YENEEA. There are 14 residues in the CDR3. This CDR3 reads CASSPRTSGGIQFF. The CDR3 DNA follows: TGTGCCAGCAGCCCTAGGACTAGCGGGGGGATCCAGTTCTTC.

For the CDR3, the DNA is TGTGCCAGCAGTAAAGGGCAGGGGAGCGGGTCCTATAATTCACCCCTCCACTTT. Translated: CASSKGQGSGSYNSPLHF. The J gene is TRBJ1-6, the V gene TRBV2; D may be TRBD1 (6 bases). The length of the CDR3 is 18 residues. Germline V gives CDR1 SNHLY, CDR2 FYNNEI. Trimming pared 5 bases from V and 1 base from J, leaving 18 bases between.